Listed here are 9 T cell receptor beta chains from one sample, sequenced in a study of OX40 agonist ivuxolimab in advanced cancers. Produced via immunoSEQ multiplex PCR; TCRdb's table is partial and in-frame only. The table records some 80,000 clones, approximately 86% of them present only once. Sequenced material: CD4+ or CD8+ T cells sorted from blood, taken in a trial of the OX40 agonist ivuxolimab. Source of these receptors: an adult with an advanced solid tumor such as melanoma, head and neck, liver or kidney cancer.

This clone was detected only once. The chain uses TRBV19 and TRBJ1-5; TRBD1 might be the D (5 bases). The CDR3 runs 14 residues. CDR1 is LNHDA and CDR2 is SQIVND in the germline V gene (reference sequence). Trimming removed 3 bases at V and 3 bases at J, with 9 bases between. In DNA form, the CDR3 reads TGTGCCAGTAGTATGTGGGGGGACAATCAGCCCCAGCATTTT. It specifies CASSMWGDNQPQHF.

V gene TRBV18 combines with J gene TRBJ1-2; tentative D call: TRBD1 (6 bases). Germline V CDR1 and CDR2: KGHSH, LQKENI. The CDR3 runs 12 residues. The V end lost 4 bases, the J end lost 8 bases, and 11 bases lay between the germline ends. CDR3 loop: CASSLNRDGYTF. The CDR3 DNA reads TGTGCCAGCTCACTTAACAGGGACGGCTACACCTTC.

The J gene is TRBJ1-1, the V gene TRBV5-4; unclear D gene. The V end was cut by 0 bases, the J end by 0 bases, with 15 bases between. CDR3 length: 17 amino acids. From germline, CDR1 is SGHNT and CDR2 YYREEE (reference sequence). The CDR3 DNA follows: TGTGCCAGCAGCTTGGGTAGTCCCCTAGACCTGAACACTGAAGCTTTCTTT. Its protein product is CASSLGSPLDLNTEAFF.

The chain recombines TRBV7-8 with TRBJ2-4; 12 positions match TRBD1. Per germline, CDR1 SGHVS and CDR2 FQNEAQ. The CDR3 totals 15 residues. With V trimmed by 5 bases and J by 8 bases, 7 bases remained unmatched. CDR3 coding DNA: TGTGCCAGCAGCGGGGGACAGGGGGCGATGGACATTCAGTACTTC. Translation: CASSGGQGAMDIQYF.

The chain uses TRBV28 and TRBJ1-5; TRBD1 might be the D (6 bases). This CDR3 region has 15 residues. The V gene's germline CDR1 is MDHEN and CDR2 SYDVKM. Trimming left V 5 bases short and J 4 bases short, with 15 bases between. The CDR3 region has the DNA TGTGCCAGCAGTGGGGGGGACACCGGGAATCAGCCCCAGCATTTT. Amino acids: CASSGGDTGNQPQHF. Full variable domain (missing parts from reference TRBV28 and TRBJ1-5): DVKVTQSSRYLVKRTGEKVFLECVQDMDHENMFWYRQDPGLGLRLIYFSYDVKMKEKGDIPEGYSVSREKKERFSLILESASTNQTSMYLCASSGGDTGNQPQHFGDGTRLSIL.

This clone has more than one count but fewer than ten. CDR3 sequence reads: CAWSSRGGTEAFF. CDR3 in DNA: TGTGCCTGGAGTTCCCGAGGGGGGACTGAAGCTTTCTTT. This sequence joins TRBV30 and TRBJ1-1, with D tentatively TRBD1 (6 bases). CDR1 and CDR2 (germline): GTSNPN, SVGIG (reference sequence). Trimming took off 2 bases at V and 5 bases at J, with 12 bases between the two ends. CDR3 length equals 13 residues. Full variable domain (rest looked up from reference TRBV30 and TRBJ1-1): SQTIHQWPATLVQPVGSPLSLECTVEGTSNPNLYWYRQAAGRGLQLLFYSVGIGQISSEVPQNLSASRPQDRQFILSSKKLLLSDSGFYLCAWSSRGGTEAFFGQGTRLTVV.

The chain is built from TRBV7-2 and TRBJ2-2; D ambiguous. The V gene's germline CDR1 is SGHTA and CDR2 FQGNSA. V lost 5 bases and J 1 base, leaving 8 bases between the germline ends. This CDR3 contains 14 residues. The DNA for the CDR3 is TGTGCCAGCAGCAGCGACGGGAACACCGGGGAGCTGTTTTTT. It codes for CASSSDGNTGELFF.

The chain uses TRBV10-3 and TRBJ2-2, with unresolved D. The CDR3 loop spans 13 amino acids. CDR1 and CDR2 (germline): ENHRY, SYGVKD. Trimming left V 2 bases short and J 4 bases short, with 5 bases between. Written as DNA, the CDR3 is TGTGCCATCAGTGAGCGGAGCACCGGGGAGCTGTTTTTT. Translation: CAISERSTGELFF.

The chain joins TRBV16 to TRBJ1-4; possibly TRBD1 for D (5 bases). This CDR3 has 13 residues. The V gene's germline CDR1 is KGHSY and CDR2 FQNENV. With 0 bases removed from V and 7 bases from J, the gap between germline ends came to 6 bases. CDR3 in DNA: TGTGCCAGCAGCCAATCCGGGGGTGAAAAACTGTTTTTT. Its protein is CASSQSGGEKLFF.